Each of the 22 T cell receptor beta chains below was sequenced from the same sample in a study of shared clonotypes between healthy human individuals. The table came from immunoSEQ multiplex PCR; TCRdb's copy has only in-frame clones and leaves some out. Found here are about a million clones, around 76% of them singletons; the top ten hold about 1.5%. The source material was memory CD4+ T cells sorted from blood. Subset: CD45RA-negative fraction. The receptors derive from a young man in good health.

This chain joins TRBV7-2 and TRBJ2-5; D unclear. The length of the CDR3 is 14 residues. The germline V gene has CDR1 SGHTA and CDR2 FQGNSA. The V end was cut by 4 bases, the J end by 5 bases, with 14 bases between. The CDR3 bases are TGTGCCAGCAGCTCCGCCGGGCCACAGGAGACCCAGTACTTC. It specifies CASSSAGPQETQYF.

The V and J genes are TRBV10-3 and TRBJ2-7; D may be TRBD2 (5 bases). Trimming removed 6 bases from V and 7 bases from J, with 10 bases in between. This CDR3 contains 11 residues. Germline loops: CDR1 ENHRY, CDR2 SYGVKD. The CDR3 DNA reads TGTGCCATCAGCCTACGGGGAGAGCAGTACTTC. The encoded protein is CAISLRGEQYF.

The V gene is TRBV28, the J gene TRBJ1-1; D gene ambiguous. Germline CDR1 is MDHEN and CDR2 is SYDVKM. The V gene lost 5 bases and the J gene lost 1 base, with 20 bases spanning the gap. CDR3 length equals 17 residues. DNA for the CDR3: TGTGCCAGCAGTAGGTCCGGAGGATCCCATGAGAACACTGAAGCTTTCTTT. Encoded protein: CASSRSGGSHENTEAFF.

This chain joins TRBV7-2 and TRBJ2-5, with 7 bases identical to TRBD1. From germline, CDR1 is SGHTA and CDR2 FQGNSA. The CDR3 is 14 residues long. V lost 5 bases to trimming and J lost 3 bases; unmatched junction nucleotides: 6. The DNA for the CDR3 is TGTGCCAGCAGCCCGGGACAGAAAGAAGAGACCCAGTACTTC. Amino acid sequence: CASSPGQKEETQYF.

V is TRBV6-1 and J is TRBJ2-7, with D possibly being TRBD1 (5 bases). The length of the CDR3 is 15 residues. V was trimmed by 4 bases and J by 2 bases, leaving 15 bases between them. The germline V gene encodes CDR1 MNHNS and CDR2 SASEGT. For the CDR3, the DNA is TGTGCCAGCAGTGTCCAGGGTATAAACCCCTACGAGCAGTACTTC. Translation: CASSVQGINPYEQYF.

This clone is a singleton in its sample. Distinct nucleotide sequences in the sample also encode this CDR3. The chain uses TRBV5-1 and TRBJ2-2, with D perhaps being TRBD1 or TRBD2 (6 bases each). Trimming took off 2 bases at V and 3 bases at J, with 11 bases between the two ends. The germline V gene has CDR1 SGHRS and CDR2 YFSETQ. The CDR3 length is 15 residues. CDR3 sequence: CASSLGGTYTGELFF. CDR3 sequence (DNA): TGCGCCAGCAGCTTAGGGGGGACATACACCGGGGAGCTGTTTTTT.

The chain uses TRBV7-6 and TRBJ1-6, with D possibly TRBD1 on 6 matching bases. Germline lookup yields CDR1 SGHVS and CDR2 FNYEAQ. With 0 bases removed from V and 10 bases from J, the gap between germline ends came to 13 bases. The CDR3 spans 15 residues. The CDR3 here is CASSLAPQGQSPLHF. The CDR3 coding sequence is TGTGCCAGCAGCTTAGCGCCTCAGGGACAATCACCCCTCCACTTT.

This CDR3 reads CASSLANRNTEAFF. The DNA for the CDR3 is TGCGCCAGCAGCTTGGCCAACAGGAACACTGAAGCTTTCTTT. The rearrangement joins TRBV5-1 to TRBJ1-1; D is undetermined. Germline V CDR1 and CDR2: SGHRS, YFSETQ. Between the trimmed V and J ends, which lost 0 bases and 1 base, there was a span of 7 bases. This CDR3 region has 14 residues.

The chain recombines TRBV5-6 with TRBJ1-2; TRBD1 matches at 7 bases. Germline V gene lookup returns CDR1 SGHDT and CDR2 YYEEEE. CDR3 length equals 15 residues. J gave up 5 bases and V 4 bases, and 11 bases lay outside the gene matches. DNA for the CDR3: TGTGCCAGCAGCCGAGGGACAGTTCCAGTATATGGCTACACCTTC. Amino acids: CASSRGTVPVYGYTF.

V gene TRBV2 combines with J gene TRBJ2-2, with D possibly matching TRBD1 (6 bases). Trimming took off 8 bases at V and 6 bases at J, with 16 bases between the two ends. CDR3 length equals 14 residues. CDR1 and CDR2 from the germline V gene are SNHLY and FYNNEI. CDR3 region: CASGFTGPPGELFF. The CDR3 region has the DNA TGTGCCAGCGGGTTTACAGGGCCTCCCGGGGAGCTGTTTTTT.

The chain combines TRBV30 with TRBJ1-1; no reliable D call. V dropped 2 bases and J dropped 2 bases, with 12 bases sitting between them. The CDR3 sequence is 14 residues long. CDR1 is GTSNPN, CDR2 SVGIG, per germline (reference sequence). The CDR3 sequence is CAWSRTAGNTEAFF. CDR3 nucleotides: TGTGCCTGGAGTCGGACGGCGGGTAACACTGAAGCTTTCTTT.

V usage is TRBV5-1 and J usage is TRBJ2-3, with D unresolved. Germline-derived CDR1 and CDR2 are SGHRS and YFSETQ. The CDR3 length is 16 residues. V lost 4 bases, J lost 0 bases, and 15 bases lay in between. CDR3 nucleotide sequence: TGCGCCAGCAGCCCTCCGCTGGGTCTAAGCACAGATACGCAGTATTTT. Translated, it gives CASSPPLGLSTDTQYF.

About this clone itself: The sample contains more than one DNA sequence encoding this CDR3. The chain combines TRBV28 with TRBJ1-5, with D perhaps matching TRBD1 (6 bases). V dropped 5 bases and J dropped 3 bases, with 11 bases sitting between them. CDR1 is MDHEN and CDR2 is SYDVKM in the germline V gene. The CDR3 extends over 14 amino acids. The CDR3 DNA sequence: TGTGCCAGCAGTCCAGACAGGAACAATCAGCCCCAGCATTTT. Its translation is CASSPDRNNQPQHF.

The V and J genes are TRBV28 and TRBJ1-1; TRBD1 aligns across 8 bases. The CDR3 is 13 amino acids. Germline values: CDR1 MDHEN, CDR2 SYDVKM. V was pared by 5 bases and J by 11 bases, with 10 bases of the junction left unmatched. CDR3 nucleotide sequence: TGTGCCAGCAGTCTACCCCAGGGGGCGCAGGCTTTCTTT. Its translation: CASSLPQGAQAFF. Complete variable domain (other parts from reference TRBV28 and TRBJ1-1): DVKVTQSSRYLVKRTGEKVFLECVQDMDHENMFWYRQDPGLGLRLIYFSYDVKMKEKGDIPEGYSVSREKKERFSLILESASTNQTSMYLCASSLPQGAQAFFGQGTRLTVV.

This clone was seen more than once but under ten times. Other DNA sequences within the sample encode an identical CDR3. The gene calls are TRBV15 and TRBJ2-3, with D tentatively TRBD1 or TRBD2 (5 bases each). The CDR3 runs 16 residues. The germline V and J ends were trimmed by 0 bases and 3 bases, with 13 bases remaining between them. Germline assignment: CDR1 LNHNV and CDR2 YYDKDF (reference sequence). CDR3 coding DNA: TGTGCCACCAGCAGAGATGAGGGTTGGGGGACAGATACGCAGTATTTT. Amino acid sequence: CATSRDEGWGTDTQYF.

The chain recombines TRBV4-3 with TRBJ2-2; 7 positions agree with TRBD2. The CDR3 covers 15 residues. Germline values: CDR1 LGHNA, CDR2 YSLEER. With V trimmed by 4 bases and J by 6 bases, 8 bases remained unmatched. The CDR3 spells CASSPVRLAAGELFF. The CDR3 DNA reads as TGCGCCAGCAGCCCCGTCCGGCTAGCGGCCGGGGAGCTGTTTTTT.

This clone appeared once. The J gene is TRBJ2-2, the V gene TRBV18, with unresolved D. CDR1 and CDR2 (germline): KGHSH, LQKENI. V was clipped by 3 bases and J by 7 bases, with 9 bases between them. This CDR3 has 13 residues. The CDR3 DNA reads TGTGCCAGCTCACCTGAAGTGGGCGGGGAGCTGTTTTTT. It translates to CASSPEVGGELFF. The variable domain in full, completed from reference TRBV18 and TRBJ2-2, reads NAGVMQNPRHLVRRRGQEARLRCSPMKGHSHVYWYRQLPEEGLKFMVYLQKENIIDESGMPKERFSAEFPKEGPSILRIQQVVRGDSAAYFCASSPEVGGELFFGEGSRLTVL.

CDR3 amino acids: CASSLQGPEAFF. The CDR3 DNA is TGTGCCAGCAGCTTACAGGGCCCTGAAGCTTTCTTT. The J gene is TRBJ1-1, the V gene TRBV5-6; a weak D match, TRBD1 (6 bases). The V gene lost 2 bases and the J gene lost 6 bases, with 8 bases spanning the gap. The CDR3 contains 12 residues. Germline V gene lookup returns CDR1 SGHDT and CDR2 YYEEEE. The full variable domain, with the rest looked up from reference TRBV5-6 and TRBJ1-1, is DAGVTQSPTHLIKTRGQQVTLRCSPKSGHDTVSWYQQALGQGPQFIFQYYEEEERQRGNFPDRFSGHQFPNYSSELNVNALLLGDSALYLCASSLQGPEAFFGQGTRLTVV.

This chain joins TRBV14 and TRBJ1-4; D uncertain. The germline V gene encodes CDR1 SGHDN and CDR2 FVKESK. There are 14 residues in the CDR3. With 3 bases removed from V and 8 bases from J, the gap between germline ends came to 13 bases. The CDR3 loop is CASSQRRDREKLFF. CDR3 nucleotides: TGTGCCAGCAGCCAGCGACGGGATCGGGAAAAACTGTTTTTT.

The V gene is TRBV5-5, the J gene TRBJ1-1; D unclear. Germline CDR1 and CDR2: SGHKS and YYEKEE (reference sequence). There are 12 residues in the CDR3. Trimming took off 4 bases at V and 3 bases at J, with 7 bases between the two ends. CDR3 amino acids: CASSTVHTEAFF. As DNA, the CDR3 is TGTGCCAGCAGCACTGTTCACACTGAAGCTTTCTTT.

Concerning this clone: The identical CDR3 is also encoded by other nucleotide sequences in the sample. The rearrangement joins TRBV7-2 to TRBJ1-5; D is undetermined. The CDR3 is made up of 13 amino acids. Trimming shortened V by 6 bases and J by 2 bases, and 8 bases separated the two germline ends. Looked up from germline, CDR1 is SGHTA and CDR2 is FQGNSA. CDR3 loop: CASSLTGNQPQHF. For the CDR3, the DNA is TGTGCCAGCAGTCTGACGGGCAATCAGCCCCAGCATTTT. The entire variable domain, with the rest obtained from reference TRBV7-2 and TRBJ1-5, is as follows: GAGVSQSPSNKVTEKGKDVELRCDPISGHTALYWYRQSLGQGLEFLIYFQGNSAPDKSGLPSDRFSAERTGGSVSTLTIQRTQQEDSAVYLCASSLTGNQPQHFGDGTRLSIL.

The chain joins TRBV29-1 to TRBJ1-1, with 8 nucleotides matching TRBD1. There are 13 residues in the CDR3. The V and J ends lost 6 bases and 10 bases, in that order; junction bases with no gene match: 13. Germline CDR1 reads SQVTM; CDR2 reads ANQGSEA. CDR3 sequence reads: CSVLTGDKAGAFF. The CDR3 coding sequence is TGCAGCGTCCTGACAGGGGACAAGGCGGGAGCTTTCTTT.